This T cell receptor beta chain was sequenced in a study of CD8+ T cells in alopecia areata. Study-wide points: Many expanded lesional clones persisted in scalp and blood during tofacitinib. An increase in clonality over normal scalp was evident in lesional scalp, especially alopecia totalis/universalis.

The V and J ends lost 5 bases and 5 bases respectively, with 24 bases between them. The CDR3 is 17 amino acids. RNA extraction was followed by reverse transcription into cDNA, which acted as the sequencing template. Data came from immunoSEQ multiplex PCR; TCRdb stores just in-frame clones and leaves some out. This sample yields 250,000 to 350,000 clones, of which about three fifths are seen a single time; 0.9% to 0.95% belongs to the top ten. Treatment denoted: oral pan-JAK inhibitor, 5-10 mg twice daily. Alopecia areata patients provided lesional scalp punch biopsies and peripheral blood. CD4+ and CD8+ T cells were sorted from PBMCs stained for CD3, CD4 and CD8. This clone has just one count. No antigen is known for it.

The sample consisted of CD4+ T cells sorted from blood, taken between weeks 51 and 52, from a patient treated with tofacitinib. The source of this sequence is a human donor with alopecia areata. V is TRBV23-1 and J is TRBJ1-2; tentatively, D is TRBD1 (6 bases). TRBV23-1 is placed among ORFs of uncertain function. This CDR3 reads CASSTFLEGQSKYGYTF. As DNA, the CDR3 is TGCGCCAGCAGTACCTTTTTGGAAGGACAGTCCAAATATGGCTACACCTTC.